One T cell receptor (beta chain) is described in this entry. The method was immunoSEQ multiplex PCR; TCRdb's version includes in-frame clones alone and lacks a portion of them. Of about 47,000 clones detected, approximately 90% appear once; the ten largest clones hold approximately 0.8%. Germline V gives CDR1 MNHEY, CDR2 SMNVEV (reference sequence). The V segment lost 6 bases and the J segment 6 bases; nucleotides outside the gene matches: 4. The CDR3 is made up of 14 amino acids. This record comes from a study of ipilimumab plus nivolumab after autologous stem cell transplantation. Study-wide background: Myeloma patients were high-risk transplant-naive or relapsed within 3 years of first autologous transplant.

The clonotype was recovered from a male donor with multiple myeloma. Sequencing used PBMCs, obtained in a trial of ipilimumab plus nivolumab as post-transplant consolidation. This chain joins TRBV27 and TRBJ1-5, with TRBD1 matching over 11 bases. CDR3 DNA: TGTGCCAGCAGCGGGACAGGGGGAATTCAGCCCCAGCATTTT. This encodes CASSGTGGIQPQHF.